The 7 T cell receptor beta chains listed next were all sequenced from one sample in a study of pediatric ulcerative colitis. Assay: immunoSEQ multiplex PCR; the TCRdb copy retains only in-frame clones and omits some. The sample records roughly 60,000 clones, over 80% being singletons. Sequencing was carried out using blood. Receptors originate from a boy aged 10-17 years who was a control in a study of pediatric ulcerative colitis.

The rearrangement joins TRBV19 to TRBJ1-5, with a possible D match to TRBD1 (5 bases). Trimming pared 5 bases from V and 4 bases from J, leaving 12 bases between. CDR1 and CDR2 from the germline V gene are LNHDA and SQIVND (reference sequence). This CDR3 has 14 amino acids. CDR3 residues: CASSPGLENQPQHF. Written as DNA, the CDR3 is TGTGCCAGTAGTCCGGGACTGGAAAATCAGCCCCAGCATTTT.

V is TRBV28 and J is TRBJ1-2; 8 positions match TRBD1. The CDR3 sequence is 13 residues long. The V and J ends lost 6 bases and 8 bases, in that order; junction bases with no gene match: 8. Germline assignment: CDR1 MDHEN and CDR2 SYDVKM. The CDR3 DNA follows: TGTGCCAGCAGCCCGAGGACAGGGCACGGCTACACCTTC. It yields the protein CASSPRTGHGYTF.

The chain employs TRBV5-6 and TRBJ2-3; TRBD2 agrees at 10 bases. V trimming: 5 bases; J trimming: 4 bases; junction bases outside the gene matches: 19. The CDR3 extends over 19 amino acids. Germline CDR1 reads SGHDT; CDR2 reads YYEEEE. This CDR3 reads CASSRNSGRFAGVADTQYF. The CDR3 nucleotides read TGTGCCAGCAGTAGAAATAGCGGGAGGTTCGCCGGCGTTGCAGATACGCAGTATTTT. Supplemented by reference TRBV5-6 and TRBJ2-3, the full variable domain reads DAGVTQSPTHLIKTRGQQVTLRCSPKSGHDTVSWYQQALGQGPQFIFQYYEEEERQRGNFPDRFSGHQFPNYSSELNVNALLLGDSALYLCASSRNSGRFAGVADTQYFGPGTRLTVL.

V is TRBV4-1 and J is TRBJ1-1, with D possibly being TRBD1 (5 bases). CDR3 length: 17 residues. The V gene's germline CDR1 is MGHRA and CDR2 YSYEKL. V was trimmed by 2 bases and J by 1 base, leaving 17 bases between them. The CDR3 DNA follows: TGCGCCAGCAGCCAACCTTTAGGGGCCGGAGGGAACACTGAAGCTTTCTTT. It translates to CASSQPLGAGGNTEAFF.

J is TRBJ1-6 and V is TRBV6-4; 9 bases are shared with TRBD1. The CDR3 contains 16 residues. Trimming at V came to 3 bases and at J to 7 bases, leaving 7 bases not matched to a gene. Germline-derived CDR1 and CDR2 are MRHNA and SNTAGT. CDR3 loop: CASSESPDRGNSPLHF. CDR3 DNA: TGTGCCAGCAGTGAGTCCCCGGACAGGGGAAATTCACCCCTCCACTTT.

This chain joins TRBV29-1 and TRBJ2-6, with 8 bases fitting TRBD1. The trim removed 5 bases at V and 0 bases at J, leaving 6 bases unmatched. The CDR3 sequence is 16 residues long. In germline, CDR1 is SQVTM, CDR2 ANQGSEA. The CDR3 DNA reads TGCAGCGTTAAGGGGACAGGAGACTCTGGGGCCAACGTCCTGACTTTC. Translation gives CSVKGTGDSGANVLTF.

In DNA form, the CDR3 reads TGTGCCAGCAGCGAGAAGCGGGGCACAGATACGCAGTATTTT. This codes for CASSEKRGTDTQYF. This chain connects TRBV9 to TRBJ2-3; possible D gene TRBD2, 6 bases. The CDR3 spans 14 residues. CDR1 is SGDLS, CDR2 YYNGEE, per germline. V lost 3 bases, J lost 1 base, and 9 bases lay in between.